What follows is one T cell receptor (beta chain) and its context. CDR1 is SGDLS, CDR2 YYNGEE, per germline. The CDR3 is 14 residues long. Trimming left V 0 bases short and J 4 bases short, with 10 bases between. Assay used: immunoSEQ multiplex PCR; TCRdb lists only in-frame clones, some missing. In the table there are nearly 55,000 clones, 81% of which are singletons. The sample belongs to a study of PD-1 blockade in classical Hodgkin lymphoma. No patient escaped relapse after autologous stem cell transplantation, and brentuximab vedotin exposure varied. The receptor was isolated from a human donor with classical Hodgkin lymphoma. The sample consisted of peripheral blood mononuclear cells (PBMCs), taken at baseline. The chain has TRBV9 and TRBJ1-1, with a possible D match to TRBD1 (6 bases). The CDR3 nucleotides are TGTGCCAGCAGCGTAGAGGGGGTAACCACTGAAGCTTTCTTT. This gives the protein CASSVEGVTTEAFF.